The 24 T cell receptor beta chains below all came from one sample that was sequenced in a study of blood T cell repertoires in COVID-19. Only in-frame clones appear in the TCRdb table, and some are missing; sequencing was by immunoSEQ multiplex PCR. The sample has 490,000 or so clones, roughly 90% seen once; the top ten hold about 2%. The sample taken for sequencing was PBMCs or T cells enriched from blood (not recorded which). The receptors were gathered from a middle-aged woman who had recovered from COVID-19.

The chain carries TRBV27 and TRBJ2-1; tentatively, D is TRBD2 (6 bases). V was trimmed by 0 bases and J by 4 bases, leaving 16 bases between them. CDR1 and CDR2 (germline): MNHEY, SMNVEV (reference sequence). CDR3 length: 17 residues. The CDR3 sequence is CASSLSKGGVGYNEQFF. The CDR3 DNA is TGTGCCAGCAGTTTATCCAAGGGCGGGGTAGGTTACAATGAGCAGTTCTTC.

This chain connects TRBV7-8 to TRBJ2-1, with D maybe TRBD2 (7 bases). V lost 2 bases, J lost 2 bases, and 19 bases lay in between. The CDR3 runs 18 residues. Germline lookup yields CDR1 SGHVS and CDR2 FQNEAQ. The CDR3 nucleotides are TGTGCCAGCAGCTTATCCAATAGCGGCGGGGGCCCCTACAATGAGCAGTTCTTC. Residues: CASSLSNSGGGPYNEQFF.

The CDR3 loop reads CASSLVPSGAYNEQFF. The DNA of the CDR3 is TGTGCCAGCAGCTTAGTACCTAGCGGGGCATACAATGAGCAGTTCTTC. This sequence joins TRBV7-9 and TRBJ2-1; 9 bases align to TRBD2. This CDR3 comprises 16 residues. Trimming cost V 1 base and J 4 bases; bases outside gene matches: 5. CDR1 is SEHNR, CDR2 FQNEAQ, per germline (reference sequence).

The rearrangement joins TRBV5-6 to TRBJ2-7; weak D call: TRBD2 (5 bases). The length of the CDR3 is 13 residues. Deletions cut 4 bases from V and 3 bases from J, with 11 bases between. Germline values: CDR1 SGHDT, CDR2 YYEEEE. The CDR3 protein is CASSTTKIYEQYF. Here the CDR3 DNA reads TGTGCCAGCAGCACGACTAAAATCTACGAGCAGTACTTC.

The rearrangement joins TRBV5-1 to TRBJ1-1; the D is unclear. The germline V gene has CDR1 SGHRS and CDR2 YFSETQ. The CDR3 has 14 amino acids. V shed 2 bases and J shed 4 bases, with 12 bases lying between them. The CDR3 spells CASSFDWAGTEAFF. The CDR3 nucleotides are TGCGCCAGCAGCTTTGATTGGGCCGGCACTGAAGCTTTCTTT. Drawing the rest from reference TRBV5-1 and TRBJ1-1, the complete variable domain is KAGVTQTPRYLIKTRGQQVTLSCSPISGHRSVSWYQQTPGQGLQFLFEYFSETQRNKGNFPGRFSGRQFSNSRSEMNVSTLELGDSALYLCASSFDWAGTEAFFGQGTRLTVV.

The chain couples TRBV6-2 or TRBV6-3 to TRBJ2-1; 14 bases are a match to TRBD2. The CDR3 loop spans 16 amino acids. Germline CDR1 MNHEY, CDR2 SVGEGT. The trim removed 2 bases at V and 6 bases at J, leaving 3 bases unmatched. CDR3 loop: CASSYGTSGRGNEQFF. CDR3 bases: TGTGCCAGCAGTTACGGGACTAGCGGGAGAGGCAATGAGCAGTTCTTC.

The V call is TRBV11-3, the J call TRBJ2-7, with 10 bases identical to TRBD1. J gave up 2 bases and V 6 bases, and 7 bases lay outside the gene matches. In germline, CDR1 is SGHNT, CDR2 YENEEA. The CDR3 is made up of 15 amino acids. CDR3 coding DNA: TGTGCCAGCAGATTAACCGGGACAGGGGCCTACGAGCAGTACTTC. Translating it yields CASRLTGTGAYEQYF. The full variable domain, completed using reference TRBV11-3 and TRBJ2-7, is EAGVVQSPRYKIIEKKQPVAFWCNPISGHNTLYWYLQNLGQGPELLIRYENEEAVDDSQLPKDRFSAERLKGVDSTLKIQPAELGDSAVYLCASRLTGTGAYEQYFGPGTRLTVT.

The V and J genes are TRBV19 and TRBJ1-5, with TRBD1 as a possible D gene (6 bases). The CDR3 covers 17 residues. Germline V CDR1 and CDR2: LNHDA, SQIVND (reference sequence). The V and J ends lost 4 bases and 1 base respectively, with 17 bases between them. This CDR3 is CASSTGFGQTSNQPQHF. CDR3 DNA: TGTGCCAGTAGTACCGGCTTTGGACAGACCAGCAATCAGCCCCAGCATTTT.

The genes are TRBV6-6 and TRBJ1-5; D call uncertain. Per the germline V gene, CDR1 is MNHNY and CDR2 is SVGAGI (reference sequence). CDR3 length: 11 amino acids. Trimming took off 6 bases at V and 10 bases at J, with 10 bases between the two ends. The CDR3 spells CASSQSFPQHF. For the CDR3, the DNA is TGTGCCAGCAGCCAGTCGTTTCCCCAGCATTTT.

The CDR3 bases are TGTGCCAGCAGCTCCGGGACAGTCACCTACGAGCAGTACTTC. Translating it yields CASSSGTVTYEQYF. This chain connects TRBV7-2 to TRBJ2-7; TRBD1 matches at 7 bases. Trimming cost V 4 bases and J 2 bases; bases outside gene matches: 5. The CDR3 runs to 14 residues. Germline CDR1 reads SGHTA; CDR2 reads FQGNSA.

The chain links TRBV11-2 to TRBJ2-7; TRBD1 is a possible D gene (5 bases). Germline values: CDR1 SGHAT, CDR2 FQNNGV. With 2 bases removed from V and 3 bases from J, the gap between germline ends came to 11 bases. The CDR3 extends over 14 amino acids. CDR3 region: CASSLRRQGYEQYF. The DNA of the CDR3 is TGTGCCAGCAGCTTAAGACGGCAGGGCTACGAGCAGTACTTC.

This clone was found a few times. The chain combines TRBV4-2 with TRBJ1-2; 7 bases fit TRBD1. CDR3 size: 16 residues. Per germline, CDR1 LGHNA and CDR2 YNFKEQ. With 3 bases clipped from V and 0 bases from J, the junction kept 7 bases outside the gene matches. The CDR3 sequence: CASSQDPGQTNYGYTF. The CDR3 coding sequence is TGTGCCAGCAGCCAGGATCCGGGACAGACTAACTATGGCTACACCTTC.

This rearrangement joins TRBV19 to TRBJ2-3; the D is unclear. This CDR3 region has 15 residues. Germline loops: CDR1 LNHDA, CDR2 SQIVND (reference sequence). V shed 7 bases and J shed 4 bases, with 18 bases lying between them. CDR3 loop: CASTGALADPDTQYF. CDR3 DNA sequence: TGTGCCAGTACCGGAGCCTTAGCCGACCCAGATACGCAGTATTTT.

The J gene is TRBJ2-7, the V gene TRBV19; tentatively, D is TRBD2 (6 bases). The CDR3 runs to 15 residues. The V end was cut by 6 bases, the J end by 3 bases, with 18 bases between. Germline CDR1 LNHDA, CDR2 SQIVND (reference sequence). The CDR3 loop is CASSRLGRSYYEQYF. The CDR3 DNA sequence: TGTGCCAGTAGCCGCCTGGGGAGGAGCTACTACGAGCAGTACTTC.

J is TRBJ2-7 and V is TRBV12-5, with 8 bases aligning to TRBD1. Germline assignment: CDR1 LGHNT and CDR2 FRNRAP. V lost 0 bases to trimming and J lost 2 bases; unmatched junction nucleotides: 21. The CDR3 extends over 21 amino acids. The CDR3 region has the DNA TGTGCTAGTGGTTTGGTACTCCTGCGCCTTTCATCAGGGGGCCACACCTACGAGCAGTACTTC. It encodes CASGLVLLRLSSGGHTYEQYF.

The chain uses TRBV5-1 and TRBJ1-4; 11 nucleotides align to TRBD1. This CDR3 is 16 amino acids long. From germline, CDR1 is SGHRS and CDR2 YFSETQ. Unmatched junction bases numbered 7, after V lost 5 bases and J lost 4 bases. Written as DNA, the CDR3 is TGCGCCAGCAGTATGACCGGGACAGGGGGTAATGAAAAACTGTTTTTT. It encodes CASSMTGTGGNEKLFF.

As regards this clone: Germline is not matched at one junction end, which may reflect a read error. The rearrangement uses TRBV27 and TRBJ1-5; 7 bases are a match to TRBD1. There are 14 residues in the CDR3. The germline V gene has CDR1 MNHEY and CDR2 SMNVEV (reference sequence). CDR3 bases: TGTGCCAGCAGTACCAACAGGGGCAAACAGCCCCAGCATTTT. It is translated as CASSTNRGKQPQHF.

This rearrangement joins TRBV5-6 to TRBJ1-5; D uncertain. The CDR3 sequence is 15 residues long. V lost 2 bases to trimming and J lost 2 bases, with 11 bases between them. Germline values: CDR1 SGHDT, CDR2 YYEEEE. The chain's CDR3 is CASSFSRTGNQPQHF. CDR3 nucleotides: TGTGCCAGCAGCTTCTCTCGAACTGGCAATCAGCCCCAGCATTTT.

The chain employs TRBV5-1 and TRBJ2-4, with 9 nucleotides matching TRBD1. Trimming removed 4 bases from V and 9 bases from J; junction bases left unmatched: 8. The CDR3 extends over 14 amino acids. CDR1 SGHRS and CDR2 YFSETQ come from the germline V gene. For the CDR3, the DNA is TGCGCCAGCAGCGGCGGACAGGGGAAGGGCATTCAGTACTTC. Its protein product is CASSGGQGKGIQYF.

The chain carries TRBV19 and TRBJ2-3; 7 nucleotides align to TRBD2. The ends lost 3 bases at V and 2 bases at J; junction bases unmatched: 8. The CDR3 has 16 amino acids. Germline CDR1 LNHDA, CDR2 SQIVND (reference sequence). CDR3 region: CASSIRDYQLTDTQYF. CDR3 sequence (DNA): TGTGCCAGTAGTATCCGGGACTACCAACTCACAGATACGCAGTATTTT.

This chain joins TRBV13 and TRBJ2-7; TRBD2 aligns across 7 bases. CDR1 is PRHDT and CDR2 is FYEKMQ in the germline V gene (reference sequence). V shed 5 bases, J shed 2 bases, and the junction held 15 bases outside the gene matches. The CDR3 consists of 17 residues. The CDR3 loop reads CASSLGLGRRPTYEQYF. As DNA, the CDR3 is TGTGCCAGCAGCCTCGGGCTCGGGAGGCGACCCACCTACGAGCAGTACTTC.

J is TRBJ2-2 and V is TRBV5-1; 9 bases map to TRBD2. The CDR3 loop spans 15 amino acids. Germline values: CDR1 SGHRS, CDR2 YFSETQ. V lost 2 bases, J lost 6 bases, and 5 bases stayed unmatched. CDR3 amino acids: CASSFSGSRSGELFF. The DNA for the CDR3 is TGCGCCAGCAGCTTTAGCGGGAGTCGATCCGGGGAGCTGTTTTTT.

This sequence joins TRBV13 and TRBJ2-2, with 7 bases that match TRBD2. Looked up from germline, CDR1 is PRHDT and CDR2 is FYEKMQ (reference sequence). After removal of 3 bases from V and 2 bases from J, the junction contained 6 bases not matched to a gene. The CDR3 totals 16 residues. The CDR3 nucleotides are TGTGCCAGCAGCTTCCCCACGGGAGGAAACACCGGGGAGCTGTTTTTT. It encodes CASSFPTGGNTGELFF. The variable domain in full, with the rest retrieved from reference TRBV13 and TRBJ2-2, is AAGVIQSPRHLIKEKRETATLKCYPIPRHDTVYWYQQGPGQDPQFLISFYEKMQSDKGSIPDRFSAQQFSDYHSELNMSSLELGDSALYFCASSFPTGGNTGELFFGEGSRLTVL.

This clone appeared a few times. The chain combines TRBV7-9 with TRBJ1-1; 7 bases match TRBD1. Germline V gene lookup returns CDR1 SEHNR and CDR2 FQNEAQ (reference sequence). V lost 4 bases, J lost 11 bases, and 7 bases stayed unmatched. CDR3 length equals 12 residues. This CDR3 reads CASSYDRAGAFF. The DNA of the CDR3 is TGTGCCAGCAGCTATGACAGGGCGGGTGCTTTCTTT.